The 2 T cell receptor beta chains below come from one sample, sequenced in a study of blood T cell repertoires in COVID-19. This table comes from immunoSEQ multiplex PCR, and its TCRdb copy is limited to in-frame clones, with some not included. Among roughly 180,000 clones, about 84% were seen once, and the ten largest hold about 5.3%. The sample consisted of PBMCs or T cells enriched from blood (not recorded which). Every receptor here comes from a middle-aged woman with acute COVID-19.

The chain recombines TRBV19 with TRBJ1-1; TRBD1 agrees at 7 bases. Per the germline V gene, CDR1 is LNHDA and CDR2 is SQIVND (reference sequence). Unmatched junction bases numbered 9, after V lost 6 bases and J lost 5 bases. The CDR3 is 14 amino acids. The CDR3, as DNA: TGTGCCAGTAGAGGGGGCAGGGTAGGGACTGAAGCTTTCTTT. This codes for CASRGGRVGTEAFF. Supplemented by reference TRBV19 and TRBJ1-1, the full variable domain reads DGGITQSPKYLFRKEGQNVTLSCEQNLNHDAMYWYRQDPGQGLRLIYYSQIVNDFQKGDIAEGYSVSREKKESFPLTVTSAQKNPTAFYLCASRGGRVGTEAFFGQGTRLTVV.

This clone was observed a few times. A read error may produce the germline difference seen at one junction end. The CDR3 loop is CASSAGGPPTGF. The CDR3 nucleotides read TGTGCCAGCAGCGCGGGAGGACCCCCAACGGGGTTT. This chain links TRBV5-6 with TRBJ2-3; 8 bases are shared with TRBD2. The CDR3 is 12 residues long. Germline CDR1 and CDR2: SGHDT and YYEEEE.